This record looks at one T cell receptor (beta chain) sequence and its context. This clone's antigen is unknown. There are no base qualities to consult, and no much larger clone falls within one base. The record originates from a study of patients and donors after allogeneic stem cell transplantation (dated by TCRdb to the early 2020s). The library was obtained by RT-PCR. Instrument used: NextSeq 550. The public sequencing data were trimmed at Q25 with fastp and processed into clonotypes with MiXCR by TCRdb, which kept only in-frame beta chains. Rows with a matching CDR3 protein are joined into one entry that keeps the most common DNA and genes. The sample yields hundreds of thousands of distinct CDR3 sequences; 16% were counted once. The leading ten clones occupy less than 8.5% of the sample. From a lookup of the germline V gene (reference sequence), CDR1 and CDR2 are LNHNV and YYDKDF. The V end loses 2 bases and the J end loses 4 bases, and a stretch of 17 bases separates them. The CDR3 runs 16 residues from the cysteine to the phenylalanine. Only the CDR3 DNA stays, 48 bases, in frame from base 1.

Sequenced sample: blood, either unsorted or a sorted T cell fraction (not recorded which). The clonotype comes from a human donor who was either an allogeneic HSCT recipient or a stem cell or donor lymphocyte infusion donor (not recorded which). It is not recorded whose cells these are; they may come from a transplant donor. The V gene is TRBV15 and the J gene is TRBJ1-2; the D gene cannot be named for sure. The CDR3 has the sequence CATSRTRPGALYGYTF. In nucleotides, the sequence is TGTGCCACCAGCAGAACTAGACCGGGTGCCCTCTATGGCTACACCTTC.